A selection of T cell receptor beta chains follows, all from one sample in a study of CD8 T cells in ankylosing spondylitis. In TCRdb, the 5' RACE reads were re-called with MiXCR into one record per CDR3 protein. The sample yields about 450,000 distinct CDR3 sequences, 25% to 30% seen once. The specimen was blood, either unsorted or a sorted T cell fraction (not recorded which). All receptors derive from a male donor with ankylosing spondylitis. Each CDR3 is given with its conserved first and last residue. D genes are given only for firm matches. The size field is filled for only some rows; it gives once, few, many or a size class.

D,V,J,length,size,DNA,CDR3
-,TRBV29-1,TRBJ2-3,16,-,TGCAGCGTTGAAGGTGGGGCCACAGATAGCACAGATACGCAGTATTTT,CSVEGGATDSTDTQYF
-,TRBV29-1,TRBJ2-3,12,many,TGCAGCGTTGAGGACCCCGGCGATACGCAGTATTTT,CSVEDPGDTQYF
TRBD1,TRBV5-1,TRBJ2-7,13,-,TGCGCCAGCAGCGGAGAGGGGGCCCACGAGCAGTACTTC,CASSGEGAHEQYF
TRBD1,TRBV20-1,TRBJ1-5,18,few,TGCAGTGCTAGAGTTCCCGGGACAGGGGATTTCTTTTATCAGCCCCAGCATTTT,CSARVPGTGDFFYQPQHF
-,TRBV11-2,TRBJ2-7,14,few,TGTGCCAGCAGCCCGGGGGCAGGGCTGGTCGAGCAGTACTTC,CASSPGAGLVEQYF
-,TRBV24-1,TRBJ1-2,14,once,TGTGCCATCGTCCCGGGGAGGTTCGGCTATGGCTACACCTTC,CAIVPGRFGYGYTF
TRBD1,TRBV20-1,TRBJ1-1,16,-,TGCAGTGCTAGCCCGCCGACAGGGGGGGGTGGAACTGAAGCTTTCTTT,CSASPPTGGGGTEAFF
TRBD2,TRBV7-2,TRBJ2-3,14,few,TGTGCCAGCAGCCTAGCGGACGGGATATTTACGCAGTATTTT,CASSLADGIFTQYF
TRBD1,TRBV6-1,TRBJ1-1,14,-,TGTGCCAGCATCGGGACAGCTGCACGCTCTGAAGCTTTCTTT,CASIGTAARSEAFF
-,TRBV24-1,TRBJ2-1,15,-,TGTGCCACCAGTGGACTTTGGCAGAAGAACAATGAGCAGTTCTTC,CATSGLWQKNNEQFF
-,TRBV7-9,TRBJ1-3,16,few,TGTGCCACCAGTCCCGGGACCTGGAGCTCTGGAAACACCATATATTTT,CATSPGTWSSGNTIYF